The sequence of this T cell receptor beta chain was determined in a study of blood T cell repertoires in COVID-19 (dated by TCRdb to the early 2020s). As for the study more broadly: The collaborator samples originated in the United States, Italy and Spain and spanned the acute and convalescent phases of COVID-19. Samples were obtained from the ongoing ImmuneRACE study (first 160 participants) and from 1,000 to 1,500 subjects provided by 6 global collaborators. The material from the prospective study consisted of cDNA or gDNA derived from T cells, B-cell-depleted T cells, or PBMCs. Deeply sampled blood TCRbeta repertoires from subjects exposed to, actively infected with, or recovered from COVID-19 were included in the dataset. Sample metadata almost always included a de-identified subject ID, COVID-19 status, age in years and sex. Where available, HLA class I and class II types were taken from metadata supplied by the sample provider and were not determined by assay-based typing. The repertoires were made available in a free public database intended to serve as a resource for research on the immune response to SARS-CoV-2.

As concerns this clone: The antigen it recognizes is unknown. Qualities for individual bases were not recorded, and no much larger clone is one base off.

The collaborating institutions used their own protocols to collect whole blood in K2EDTA tubes. For TCRbeta analysis, collaborators shipped samples as frozen whole blood, isolated PBMCs, or DNA extracted from either of those sample types. What the research found in general, with its limitations: The quantity of clinical and demographic metadata differed by source and by participant and was supplied without curation.

The trim is 3 bases for V and 3 bases for J, with a gap of 15 bases between the germline ends. The germline V gene (reference sequence) specifies DFQATT as CDR1 and SNEGSKA as CDR2. The CDR3 starts with the cysteine, ends with the phenylalanine, and has 15 residues. Of all the DNA, just the CDR3 is kept, 45 bases in frame from base 1. TCRbeta CDR3 regions were amplified from genomic DNA using the immunoSEQ Assay, a bias-controlled multiplex PCR. Per the authors' processing: The number of nucleated cells in each sample was estimated by amplification of reference gene primers within the assay. To quantify the absolute abundance of each unique TCRbeta CDR3 rearrangement, sequence reads were collapsed and filtered. For each sample, productive Simpson clonality was calculated as the square root of Simpson's diversity index over productive rearrangements. This is the immuneACCESS table as TCRdb keeps it, with only in-frame sequences that have V and J called. A part of the clones is gone; compared with another copy, unresolved V genes explain less than half, and the rest is unexplained. V and J calls and clone size follow that table, whereas D and trimming were derived from the DNA. This sample holds under 130,000 clones; 87% were observed only once. The ten most abundant clones make up 6% to 6.5% of the sample.

The sequence joins TRBV20-1 to TRBJ1-5, with an unclear D gene assignment. Sequenced input: peripheral blood. The clonotype was recovered from a human donor in a cohort sampled during active COVID-19. The CDR3 protein sequence reads: CSASGPLRFNQPQHF. At the DNA level, the sequence is TGCAGTGCTAGTGGTCCACTTAGATTCAATCAGCCCCAGCATTTT.